The next 27 T cell receptor beta chains were all read from a single sample in a study of cytotoxic CD8 clonotypes in ibrutinib-treated CLL (dated by TCRdb to about 2021). Library preparation employed the immunoSEQ multiplex PCR assay. This is the immuneACCESS table as TCRdb keeps it, with only in-frame sequences that have V and J called. A part of the clones is gone; compared with another copy, unresolved V genes explain less than half, and the rest is unexplained. In this sample the table shows over 120,000 clones, more than 70% of which occur a single time. The top ten clonotypes cover approximately 7.6% of the sample. The specimen was PBMCs, collected after 36 months of ibrutinib treatment. The receptor set was obtained from a human donor with chronic lymphocytic leukemia.

V and J are TRBV2 and TRBJ2-1, with TRBD2 matching 7 bases. The CDR3 sequence is 15 residues long. V dropped 2 bases and J dropped 13; count of bases not matched to a gene: 14. CDR1 and CDR2 (germline): SNHLY, FYNNEI. As DNA, the CDR3 is TGTGCCAGCAGTGAATTTATGTTGGGGCGGGAGTCTCAGTTCTTC. It is translated as CASSEFMLGRESQFF.

This clone has just one count. This chain joins TRBV5-4 and TRBJ1-4, with D unclear. V was clipped by 0 bases and J by 10 bases, with 13 bases between them. Germline CDR1 is SGHNT and CDR2 is YYREEE (reference sequence). The CDR3 loop spans 14 amino acids. The CDR3 region has the DNA TGTGCCAGCAGCTTGGAAGCCTCGGAGGGAAAACTGTTTTTT. Protein product: CASSLEASEGKLFF.

V and J are TRBV2 and TRBJ2-5; possibly TRBD2 for D (5 bases). This CDR3 is 15 amino acids long. V was cut by 3 bases and J by 2 bases, with 13 bases left in between. From germline, CDR1 is SNHLY and CDR2 FYNNEI. The CDR3 DNA reads as TGTGCCAGCAGTGACGGGTACGGCGGGCAAGAGACCCAGTACTTC. It is translated as CASSDGYGGQETQYF.

The chain is built from TRBV6-5 and TRBJ1-2; no firm D call. The CDR3 contains 14 residues. The V end was cut by 0 bases, the J end by 6 bases, with 11 bases between. The germline V gene has CDR1 MNHEY and CDR2 SVGAGI. The CDR3 loop is CASSYSGRLNGYTF. The CDR3 DNA reads TGTGCCAGCAGTTACTCAGGCAGGCTAAATGGCTACACCTTC.

The J gene is TRBJ2-4, the V gene TRBV19; 9 bases map to TRBD2. Per the germline V gene, CDR1 is LNHDA and CDR2 is SQIVND (reference sequence). The CDR3 contains 20 residues. J lost 0 bases, V lost 5 bases, and 17 bases had no gene match. The CDR3 here is CASSLLPGSGRPLAKNIQYF. The DNA for the CDR3 is TGTGCCAGTAGTCTCCTCCCGGGGAGCGGGAGGCCACTAGCCAAAAACATTCAGTACTTC.

V and J are TRBV28 and TRBJ2-7; D possibly corresponds to TRBD2 (7 bases). Germline values: CDR1 MDHEN, CDR2 SYDVKM. The CDR3 consists of 14 residues. The germline V and J ends were trimmed by 2 bases and 4 bases, with 12 bases remaining between them. The CDR3 region has the DNA TGTGCCAGCAGTTTACAGGGGCGGGGGTACGAGCAGTACTTC. This gives the protein CASSLQGRGYEQYF. Variable domain in full (rest from reference TRBV28 and TRBJ2-7): DVKVTQSSRYLVKRTGEKVFLECVQDMDHENMFWYRQDPGLGLRLIYFSYDVKMKEKGDIPEGYSVSREKKERFSLILESASTNQTSMYLCASSLQGRGYEQYFGPGTRLTVT.

The J gene is TRBJ2-7, the V gene TRBV5-1; a possible D gene is TRBD1 (5 bases). This CDR3 is 13 amino acids long. Trimming shortened V by 2 bases and J by 7 bases, and 13 bases separated the two germline ends. Germline CDR1 SGHRS, CDR2 YFSETQ. The CDR3 reads CASSFGHNREQYF. The DNA for the CDR3 is TGCGCCAGCAGCTTTGGACATAACAGGGAGCAGTACTTC.

This clone showed up just a few times. The chain carries TRBV30 and TRBJ1-1; D gene uncertain. The V end lost 4 bases, the J end lost 0 bases, and 9 bases lay between the germline ends. The CDR3 totals 13 residues. From germline, CDR1 is GTSNPN and CDR2 SVGIG (reference sequence). The CDR3 DNA reads TGTGCCTGGACCTTGTGGGTGAACACTGAAGCTTTCTTT. Amino acids: CAWTLWVNTEAFF.

The rearrangement uses TRBV28 and TRBJ2-5, with D uncertain. CDR1 and CDR2 (germline): MDHEN, SYDVKM. CDR3 length: 14 amino acids. The ends were cut back, 3 bases at V and 5 bases at J, with 13 bases in the middle. The CDR3, as DNA: TGTGCCAGCAGTTTTGGTGGGGTTTGGGAGACCCAGTACTTC. Its protein is CASSFGGVWETQYF. The full variable domain, with the rest looked up from reference TRBV28 and TRBJ2-5, is DVKVTQSSRYLVKRTGEKVFLECVQDMDHENMFWYRQDPGLGLRLIYFSYDVKMKEKGDIPEGYSVSREKKERFSLILESASTNQTSMYLCASSFGGVWETQYFGPGTRLLVL.

The genes are TRBV7-9 and TRBJ2-2; weak D call: TRBD2 (7 bases). CDR3 length: 15 residues. Germline lookup yields CDR1 SEHNR and CDR2 FQNEAQ (reference sequence). V was trimmed by 6 bases and J by 4 bases, leaving 15 bases between them. CDR3 loop: CASRLSGTSTGELFF. The DNA of the CDR3 is TGTGCCAGCAGGCTCAGCGGGACAAGCACCGGGGAGCTGTTTTTT. Full variable domain (outside the CDR3, taken from reference TRBV7-9 and TRBJ2-2): DTGVSQNPRHKITKRGQNVTFRCDPISEHNRLYWYRQTLGQGPEFLTYFQNEAQLEKSRLLSDRFSAERPKGSFSTLEIQRTEQGDSAMYLCASRLSGTSTGELFFGEGSRLTVL.

The rearrangement links TRBV5-1 to TRBJ1-1, with TRBD1 identical over 7 bases. The CDR3 covers 17 residues. Germline CDR1 is SGHRS and CDR2 is YFSETQ. V was pared by 1 base and J by 0 bases, with 9 bases of the junction left unmatched. The DNA of the CDR3 is TGCGCCAGCAGCTTGCTTGGGCCAGGGGGAATGAACACTGAAGCTTTCTTT. It encodes CASSLLGPGGMNTEAFF.

The chain links TRBV7-3 to TRBJ2-3; 10 bases agree with TRBD2. Germline V CDR1 and CDR2: SGHTA, FQGTGA. The CDR3 consists of 17 residues. J was trimmed by 0 bases and V by 4 bases; bases with no gene match: 7. CDR3: CASSSEPTSGSTDTQYF. For the CDR3, the DNA is TGTGCCAGCAGCTCCGAACCGACTAGCGGGAGCACAGATACGCAGTATTTT.

This clone occurred a few times. CDR3 in amino acids: CASSPSGTGFGYTF. DNA of the CDR3: TGCGCCAGCAGTCCATCCGGGACAGGGTTTGGCTACACCTTC. The chain recombines TRBV4-1 with TRBJ1-2; 9 bases fit TRBD1. Trimming cost V 6 bases and J 7 bases; bases outside gene matches: 9. Germline loops: CDR1 MGHRA, CDR2 YSYEKL. This CDR3 is built from 14 residues.

Written as DNA, the CDR3 is TGTGCCAGCAGCGAGGGACAGGGTGGGAATTCACCCCTCCACTTT. It is translated as CASSEGQGGNSPLHF. The chain recombines TRBV5-4 with TRBJ1-6, with 9 bases aligning to TRBD1. The trim removed 4 bases at V and 7 bases at J, leaving 6 bases unmatched. This CDR3 has 15 amino acids. CDR1 is SGHNT and CDR2 is YYREEE in the germline V gene (reference sequence).

The chain combines TRBV6-5 with TRBJ2-7; tentatively, D is TRBD1 (5 bases). CDR3 size: 16 residues. Between the trimmed V and J ends, which lost 0 bases and 0 bases, there was a span of 12 bases. The germline V gene encodes CDR1 MNHEY and CDR2 SVGAGI. The DNA of the CDR3 is TGTGCCAGCAGTTACTCGAAACAAGGGGCCTCCTACGAGCAGTACTTC. Translation gives CASSYSKQGASYEQYF.

This clone was recorded once. This chain connects TRBV6-5 to TRBJ1-2; the D gene is possibly TRBD1 (5 bases). Germline V CDR1 and CDR2: MNHEY, SVGAGI. V lost 0 bases to trimming and J lost 8 bases, with 10 bases between them. This CDR3 is built from 13 residues. The CDR3 coding sequence is TGTGCCAGCAGTTACTCGAGACCAGGGGGCTACACCTTC. It translates to CASSYSRPGGYTF.

Only a few counts were recorded for this clone. V is TRBV7-9 and J is TRBJ1-5; 8 bases are a match to TRBD1. From germline, CDR1 is SEHNR and CDR2 FQNEAQ (reference sequence). The ends lost 5 bases at V and 6 bases at J; junction bases unmatched: 9. The CDR3 length is 15 residues. This CDR3 is CASSEDRAGGQPQHF. CDR3 in DNA: TGTGCCAGCAGCGAGGACAGGGCGGGGGGTCAGCCCCAGCATTTT.

The chain carries TRBV4-1 and TRBJ1-1, with TRBD1 matching 8 bases. CDR1 MGHRA and CDR2 YSYEKL come from the germline V gene. The CDR3 length is 16 residues. The V gene end was trimmed by 4 bases and the J gene end by 1 base; junction bases not matched to a gene: 8. CDR3 nucleotides: TGCGCCAGCAGCCGCACAGGGGGAATATCGAACACTGAAGCTTTCTTT. This gives the protein CASSRTGGISNTEAFF.

The chain recombines TRBV2 with TRBJ1-2; tentative D call: TRBD1 (5 bases). The V gene's germline CDR1 is SNHLY and CDR2 FYNNEI. V was shortened by 6 bases and J by 7 bases, with 6 bases between the two germline ends. The CDR3 length is 10 residues. Written as DNA, the CDR3 is TGTGCCAGCAGGGGGGTTGGCTACACCTTC. Translating it yields CASRGVGYTF.

This clone was recorded only once. V usage is TRBV30 and J usage is TRBJ1-2, with D possibly TRBD1 on 6 matching bases. V lost 0 bases to trimming and J lost 2 bases, with 13 bases between them. CDR1 GTSNPN and CDR2 SVGIG come from the germline V gene (reference sequence). The CDR3 sequence is 15 residues long. CDR3 loop: CAWSVQGYTNYGYTF. The CDR3 coding sequence is TGTGCCTGGAGTGTACAGGGTTACACCAACTATGGCTACACCTTC.

The chain is built from TRBV7-3 and TRBJ2-1, with a possible D match to TRBD2 (6 bases). The V gene's germline CDR1 is SGHTA and CDR2 FQGTGA. CDR3 length: 16 amino acids. Trimming shortened V by 5 bases and J by 0 bases, and 14 bases separated the two germline ends. CDR3 sequence: CASSPTRGNSYNEQFF. CDR3 DNA sequence: TGTGCCAGCAGCCCTACTCGGGGGAACTCCTACAATGAGCAGTTCTTC.

The chain couples TRBV5-6 to TRBJ1-2; 9 nucleotides match TRBD1. V shed 4 bases, J shed 2 bases, and the junction held 6 bases outside the gene matches. The CDR3 sequence is 15 residues long. Per the germline V gene, CDR1 is SGHDT and CDR2 is YYEEEE. The CDR3 bases are TGTGCCAGCAGCCGAGCGACAGGGGGAAACTATGGCTACACCTTC. Translation gives CASSRATGGNYGYTF.

The chain joins TRBV7-9 to TRBJ2-1, with 10 bases fitting TRBD2. This CDR3 contains 14 residues. Losses at the gene ends were 2 bases for V and 9 bases for J; bases not matched to a gene: 4. The germline CDR1 and CDR2 sequences are SEHNR and FQNEAQ (reference sequence). The CDR3: CASSLTVAGGEQFF. Written as DNA, the CDR3 is TGTGCCAGCAGCTTAACGGTAGCGGGAGGTGAGCAGTTCTTC. The variable domain in full, completed from reference TRBV7-9 and TRBJ2-1, reads DTGVSQNPRHKITKRGQNVTFRCDPISEHNRLYWYRQTLGQGPEFLTYFQNEAQLEKSRLLSDRFSAERPKGSFSTLEIQRTEQGDSAMYLCASSLTVAGGEQFFGPGTRLTVL.

The J gene is TRBJ1-1, the V gene TRBV10-3; D is uncertain. CDR1 ENHRY and CDR2 SYGVKD come from the germline V gene. This CDR3 spans 15 amino acids. Trimming removed 7 bases at V and 7 bases at J, with 22 bases between. The CDR3 loop reads CAITPAGGVRSEAFF. The CDR3 bases are TGTGCCATCACCCCCGCGGGTGGGGTAAGGAGTGAAGCTTTCTTT.

This clone was seen ten or more times. The chain recombines TRBV6-1 with TRBJ1-1; weak D call: TRBD1 (6 bases). Trimming cost V 1 base and J 4 bases, with 10 bases left between them. Germline V lookup: CDR1 MNHNS, CDR2 SASEGT. The CDR3 is 14 residues long. The DNA of the CDR3 is TGTGCCAGCAGTGAAGTCGGGGGGCTCACTGAAGCTTTCTTT. Translation: CASSEVGGLTEAFF.

The chain has TRBV7-8 and TRBJ2-7; no definite D call. V shed 2 bases and J shed 11 bases, with 10 bases lying between them. The CDR3 sequence is 11 residues long. From germline, CDR1 is SGHVS and CDR2 FQNEAQ. The CDR3: CASSLRAQKYF. For the CDR3, the DNA is TGTGCCAGCAGCTTAAGGGCCCAAAAGTACTTC. Combining the CDR3 with reference TRBV7-8 and TRBJ2-7 gives the whole variable domain GAGVSQSPRYKVAKRGQDVALRCDPISGHVSLFWYQQALGQGPEFLTYFQNEAQLDKSGLPSDRFFAERPEGSVSTLKIQRTQQEDSAVYLCASSLRAQKYFGPGTRLTVT.

This chain links TRBV23-1 with TRBJ2-7, with a weak D call TRBD2 (6 bases). TRBV23-1 is classed as an ORF, of uncertain function. The CDR3 runs 16 residues. With 0 bases removed from V and 3 bases from J, the gap between germline ends came to 15 bases. CDR3 coding DNA: TGCGCCAGCAGTCAATCCAGTCGGGGGTCTAGCTACGAGCAGTACTTC. Translating gives CASSQSSRGSSYEQYF.